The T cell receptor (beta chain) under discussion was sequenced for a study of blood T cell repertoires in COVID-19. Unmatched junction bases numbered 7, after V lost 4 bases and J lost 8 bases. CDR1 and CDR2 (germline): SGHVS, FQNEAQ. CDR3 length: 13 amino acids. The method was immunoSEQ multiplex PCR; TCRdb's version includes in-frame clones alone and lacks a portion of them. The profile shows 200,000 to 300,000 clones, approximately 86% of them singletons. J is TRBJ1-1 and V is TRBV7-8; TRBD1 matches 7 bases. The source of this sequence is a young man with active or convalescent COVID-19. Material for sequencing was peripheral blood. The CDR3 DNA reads TGTGCCAGCAGCTACAGACAGGGACGCGAAGCTTTCTTT. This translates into CASSYRQGREAFF.